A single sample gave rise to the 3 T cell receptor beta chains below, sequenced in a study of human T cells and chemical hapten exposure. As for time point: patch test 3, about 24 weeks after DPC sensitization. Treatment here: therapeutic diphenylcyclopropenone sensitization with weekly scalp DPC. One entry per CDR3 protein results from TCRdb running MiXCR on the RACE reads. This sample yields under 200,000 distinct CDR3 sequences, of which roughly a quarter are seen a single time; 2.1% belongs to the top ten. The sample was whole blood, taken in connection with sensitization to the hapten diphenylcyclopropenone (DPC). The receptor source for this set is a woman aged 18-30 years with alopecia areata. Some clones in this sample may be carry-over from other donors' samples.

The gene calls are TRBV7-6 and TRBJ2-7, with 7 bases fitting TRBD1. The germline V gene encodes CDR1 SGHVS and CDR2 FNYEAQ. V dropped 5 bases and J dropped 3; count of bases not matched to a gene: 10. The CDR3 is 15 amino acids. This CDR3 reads CASSPNRGRSYEQYF. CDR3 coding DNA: TGTGCCAGCAGCCCGAACAGGGGTAGGAGCTACGAGCAGTACTTC.

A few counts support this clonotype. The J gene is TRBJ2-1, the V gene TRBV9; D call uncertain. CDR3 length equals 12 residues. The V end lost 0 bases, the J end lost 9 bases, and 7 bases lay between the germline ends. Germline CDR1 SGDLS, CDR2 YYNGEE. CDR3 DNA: TGTGCCAGCAGCGTAGGGAGAGGTGAGCAGTTCTTC. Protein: CASSVGRGEQFF.

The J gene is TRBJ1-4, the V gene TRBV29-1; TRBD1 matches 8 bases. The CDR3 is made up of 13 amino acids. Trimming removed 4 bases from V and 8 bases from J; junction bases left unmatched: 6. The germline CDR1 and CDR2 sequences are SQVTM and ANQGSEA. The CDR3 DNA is TGCAGCGTTGCTTTCCAGGGGGCCGAAAAACTGTTTTTT. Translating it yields CSVAFQGAEKLFF. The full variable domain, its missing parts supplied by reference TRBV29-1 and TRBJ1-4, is SAVISQKPSRDICQRGTSLTIQCQVDSQVTMMFWYRQQPGQSLTLIATANQGSEATYESGFVIDKFPISRPNLTFSTLTVSNMSPEDSSIYLCSVAFQGAEKLFFGSGTQLSVL.